What follows describes a single T cell receptor (beta chain). Its antigen is as yet unknown. immunoSEQ v3.0 was run at survey level. Here immunoSEQ multiplex PCR was the method, and the copy in TCRdb shows in-frame clones only, minus some. Of around 16,000 clones detected, approximately 90% appear once; the ten largest clones hold around 12%. Sampling of each donor yielded at least one pre-ART PBMC sample and at least two post-ART PBMC samples. The CDR3 length is 16 residues. In germline, CDR1 is SGHRS, CDR2 YFSETQ. Trimming cost V 6 bases and J 3 bases; bases outside gene matches: 11. This sample stems from a study of long-term antiretroviral therapy in people with HIV. About the study: The immediate-ART recommendation dates to 2015, and the earliest samples predate it by about a decade. Study-wide points: Blood collection from the mid-2000s to the late 2010s possibly occurred under older ART regimens. Diversity increased after ART yet remained lower than in transplant donor controls.

The receptor comes from a man between 45 and 60 years old with HIV. This specimen consisted of unsorted PBMCs, obtained 0.7 years before starting antiretroviral therapy. This chain links TRBV5-1 with TRBJ2-3; 9 bases map to TRBD2. CDR3 amino acids: CASTQGLAGVTDTQYF. The CDR3, as DNA: TGCGCCAGCACCCAAGGATTAGCGGGAGTTACAGATACGCAGTATTTT. Full variable domain (outside the CDR3, taken from reference TRBV5-1 and TRBJ2-3): KAGVTQTPRYLIKTRGQQVTLSCSPISGHRSVSWYQQTPGQGLQFLFEYFSETQRNKGNFPGRFSGRQFSNSRSEMNVSTLELGDSALYLCASTQGLAGVTDTQYFGPGTRLTVL.